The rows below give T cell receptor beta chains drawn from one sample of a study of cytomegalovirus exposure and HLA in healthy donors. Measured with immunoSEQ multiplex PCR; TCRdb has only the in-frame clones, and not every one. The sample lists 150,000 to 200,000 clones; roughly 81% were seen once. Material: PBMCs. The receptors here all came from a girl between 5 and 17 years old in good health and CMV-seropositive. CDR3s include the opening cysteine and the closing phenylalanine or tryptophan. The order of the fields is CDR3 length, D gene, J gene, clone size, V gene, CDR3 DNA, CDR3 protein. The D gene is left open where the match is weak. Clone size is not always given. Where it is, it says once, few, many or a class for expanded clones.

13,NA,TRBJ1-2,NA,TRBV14,TGTGCCAGCAGCCTGTCGGACAGCCTAGGCTACACCTTC,CASSLSDSLGYTF
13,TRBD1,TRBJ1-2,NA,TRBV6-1,TGTGCCAGCAGTGACAGGGGGCTACGTGGCTACACCTTC,CASSDRGLRGYTF
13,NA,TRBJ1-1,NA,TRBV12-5,TGTGCTAGTGGTTTACGGGAGAACACTGAAGCTTTCTTT,CASGLRENTEAFF
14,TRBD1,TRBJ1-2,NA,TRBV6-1,TGTGCCAGCAGTACTGACAGGGTGGGCTATGGCTACACCTTC,CASSTDRVGYGYTF
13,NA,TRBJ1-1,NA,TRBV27,TGTGCCAGCAGTCTGGCCTGGAGCACTGAAGCTTTCTTT,CASSLAWSTEAFF
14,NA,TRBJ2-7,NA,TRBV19,TGTGCCAGTAGTATAGATTGGACATCCTACGAGCAGTACTTC,CASSIDWTSYEQYF
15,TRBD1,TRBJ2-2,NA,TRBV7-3,TGTGCCAGCAGCGACGAAGGGACAGTTGGCGGGGAGCTGTTTTTT,CASSDEGTVGGELFF
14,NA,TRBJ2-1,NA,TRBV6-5,TGTGCCAGCAGTCCGCCACAGGGAAACAATGAGCAGTTCTTC,CASSPPQGNNEQFF
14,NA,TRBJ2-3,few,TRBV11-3,TGTGCCAGCAGCCCCAGGGGAGGGGTGGATACGCAGTATTTT,CASSPRGGVDTQYF
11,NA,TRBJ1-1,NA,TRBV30,TGTGCCTGGCATCCACTCGTCAAGGCTTTCTTT,CAWHPLVKAFF
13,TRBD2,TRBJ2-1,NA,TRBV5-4,TGTGCCAGCAGCTGGATAGCGGGCAATGAGCAGTTCTTC,CASSWIAGNEQFF
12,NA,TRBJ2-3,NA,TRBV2,TGTGCCAGAGGGGGGGGCACAGATACGCAGTATTTT,CARGGGTDTQYF
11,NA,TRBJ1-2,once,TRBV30,TGTGCCTGGAAGGAGTACGATGGCTACACCTTC,CAWKEYDGYTF
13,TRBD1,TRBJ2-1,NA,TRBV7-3,TGTGCCAGCAGCTCGGGGACAGACAATGAGCAGTTCTTC,CASSSGTDNEQFF
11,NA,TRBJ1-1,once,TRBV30,TGTGCCTGGAGTGTGGGCTCTGAAGCTTTCTTT,CAWSVGSEAFF
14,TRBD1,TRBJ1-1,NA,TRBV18,TGTGCCAGCTCACCGGGAACAGGGGTGACTGAAGCTTTCTTT,CASSPGTGVTEAFF
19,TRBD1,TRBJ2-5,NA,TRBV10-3,TGTGCCATCAGTGAGTCGAATCTGCAGGACAGGGGATTCCAAGAGACCCAGTACTTC,CAISESNLQDRGFQETQYF
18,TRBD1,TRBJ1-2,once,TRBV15,TGTGTCACCAGCAGGGGGACAGGGGGAAGGAGTGGACTAGGCGGCTACACCTTC,CVTSRGTGGRSGLGGYTF
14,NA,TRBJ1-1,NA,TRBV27,TGTGCCAGCGGAAGCCGGCAGGGAGGGACTGAAGCTTTCTTT,CASGSRQGGTEAFF
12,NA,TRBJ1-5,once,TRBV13,TGTGCCAGCAGTTTTGGGAGACAGCCCCAGCATTTT,CASSFGRQPQHF
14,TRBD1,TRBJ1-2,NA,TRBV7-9,TGTGCCAGCAGCCGACAGGGCTCTAACTATGGCTACACCTTC,CASSRQGSNYGYTF
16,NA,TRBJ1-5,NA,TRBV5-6,TGTGCCAGCAGCGTCCGAGGACGGGATAGCAATCAGCCCCAGCATTTT,CASSVRGRDSNQPQHF
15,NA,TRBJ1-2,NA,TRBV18,TGTGCCAGCTCACCGATAGGGGGATTGGGCTATGGCTACACCTTC,CASSPIGGLGYGYTF
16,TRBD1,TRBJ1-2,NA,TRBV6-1,TGTGCCAGCAGTGAAATGGTTCAGGGGGCGTACTATGGCTACACCTTC,CASSEMVQGAYYGYTF
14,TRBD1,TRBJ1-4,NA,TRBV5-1,TGCGCCAGCAGCTTAGGGACAGGGGTCGAAAAACTGTTTTTT,CASSLGTGVEKLFF
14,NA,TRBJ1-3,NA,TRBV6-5,TGTGCCAGCAGTCGGGTTTCCTCTGGAAACACCATATATTTT,CASSRVSSGNTIYF
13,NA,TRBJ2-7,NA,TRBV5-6,TGTGCCAGCAGCTTGCCCTCGGGCTACGAGCAGTACTTC,CASSLPSGYEQYF
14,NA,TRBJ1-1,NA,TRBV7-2,TGTGCCAGCAGCCTGGAAGGGGCTAGGGGTGAAGCTTTCTTT,CASSLEGARGEAFF
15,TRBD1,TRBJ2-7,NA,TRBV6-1,TGTGCCAGCAGTGTGATTGACAGGGCAAGCGACGAGCAGTACTTC,CASSVIDRASDEQYF
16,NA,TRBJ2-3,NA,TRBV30,TGTGCCTGGGCTCGTGGCGGGGTCTTACTCACAGATACGCAGTATTTT,CAWARGGVLLTDTQYF
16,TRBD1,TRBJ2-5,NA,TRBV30,TGTGCCCACTATAGGGGACAGGGGGCGCGTGAAGAGACCCAGTACTTC,CAHYRGQGAREETQYF
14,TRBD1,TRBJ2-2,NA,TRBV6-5,TGTGCCAGCAGCCGACAGGGGGACACCGGGGAGCTGTTTTTT,CASSRQGDTGELFF
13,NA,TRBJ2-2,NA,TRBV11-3,TGTGCCAGCAGCTTTATGAACACCGGGGAGCTGTTTTTT,CASSFMNTGELFF
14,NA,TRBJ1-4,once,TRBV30,TGTGCCTGGAGTGTCGGACAGCCGAATGAAAAACTGTTTTTT,CAWSVGQPNEKLFF
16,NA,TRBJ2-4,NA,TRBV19,TGTGCCAGTAGTTTATCCTTGTATGAGGCCAAAAACATTCAGTACTTC,CASSLSLYEAKNIQYF
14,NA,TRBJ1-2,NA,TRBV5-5,TGTGCCAGCAGCTTGTCAGGGGCCGACTATGGCTACACCTTC,CASSLSGADYGYTF
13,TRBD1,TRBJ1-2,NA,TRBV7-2,TGTGCCAGCAGCATCGACAGGGGAGGCGGCTACACCTTC,CASSIDRGGGYTF
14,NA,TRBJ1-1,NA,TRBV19,TGTGCCAGTAGTATACTGGGGAGTTGGACTGAAGCTTTCTTT,CASSILGSWTEAFF
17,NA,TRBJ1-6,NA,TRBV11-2,TGTGCCAGCAGCACCCCCGGGGGGCCAAGGGCAAGATCACCCCTCCACTTT,CASSTPGGPRARSPLHF
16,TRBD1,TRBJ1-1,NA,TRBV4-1,TGCGCCAGCAGCCTTACTCGGACAGGGACGGGCACTGAAGCTTTCTTT,CASSLTRTGTGTEAFF
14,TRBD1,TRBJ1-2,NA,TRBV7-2,TGTGCCAGCAGCTTAGTAACAGGGGGCTATGGCTACACCTTC,CASSLVTGGYGYTF
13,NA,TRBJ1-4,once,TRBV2,TGTGCCAGCACGGCGGGGACTAATGAAAAACTGTTTTTT,CASTAGTNEKLFF
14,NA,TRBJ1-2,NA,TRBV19,TGTGCCAGTACCAGCCAGGCGGGGATCTATGGCTACACCTTC,CASTSQAGIYGYTF
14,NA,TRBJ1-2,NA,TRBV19,TGTGCCTCAAGAGGGGGGGCCCTAAACTATGGCTACACCTTC,CASRGGALNYGYTF
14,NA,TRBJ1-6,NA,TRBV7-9,TGTGCCAGCAGCCTACGGGACATCCATTCACCCCTCCACTTT,CASSLRDIHSPLHF
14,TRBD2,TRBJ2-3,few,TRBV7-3,TGTGCCAGCAGCCCCCGGACTAGTCCTGCCACGCAGTATTTT,CASSPRTSPATQYF
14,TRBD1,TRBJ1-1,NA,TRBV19,TGTGCCAGTAGTACAGACAGGGGGCGAACTGAAGCTTTCTTT,CASSTDRGRTEAFF
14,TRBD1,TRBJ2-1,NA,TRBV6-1,TGTGCCAGCAGTGACCCGACAGGGTCGGGAGAGCAGTTCTTC,CASSDPTGSGEQFF
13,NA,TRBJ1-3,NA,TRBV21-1,TGTGCCAGCTTCGGGGAGTCTGGAAACACCATATATTTT,CASFGESGNTIYF
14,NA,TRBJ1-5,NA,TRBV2,TGTGCCAGCAGCGTTCAGGGGCCGAATCAGCCCCAGCATTTT,CASSVQGPNQPQHF
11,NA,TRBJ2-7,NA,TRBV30,TGTGCCTGGAGTCGCGAGTACGAGCAGTACTTC,CAWSREYEQYF
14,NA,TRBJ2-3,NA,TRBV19,TGTGCCAGTAGTCTGACAGGCCACACAGATACGCAGTATTTT,CASSLTGHTDTQYF
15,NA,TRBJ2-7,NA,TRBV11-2,TGTGCCAGCAGCGGAGGGGCAGGGACAGTCTACGAGCAGTACTTC,CASSGGAGTVYEQYF
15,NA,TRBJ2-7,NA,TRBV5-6,TGTGCCAGCAGCTTACCAGCCGGGAGCTCCTACGAGCAGTACTTC,CASSLPAGSSYEQYF
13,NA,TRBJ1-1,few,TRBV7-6,TGTGCCAGCAGCGCCCGACAGAGGACTGAAGCTTTCTTT,CASSARQRTEAFF
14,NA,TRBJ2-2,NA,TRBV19,TGTGCCAGTACCCGGTTCGTTGACACCGGGGAGCTGTTTTTT,CASTRFVDTGELFF
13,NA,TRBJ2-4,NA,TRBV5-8,TGTGCCAGCAGCCCTAGGACAAAAAACATTCAGTACTTC,CASSPRTKNIQYF
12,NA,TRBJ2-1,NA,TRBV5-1,TGCGCCAGCAGCTTCCCCGACAATGAGCAGTTCTTC,CASSFPDNEQFF
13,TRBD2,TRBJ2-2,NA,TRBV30,TGTGCCCTAGGGCGGGGGGGATCCGGGGAGCTGTTTTTT,CALGRGGSGELFF
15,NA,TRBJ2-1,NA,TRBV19,TGTGCCAGTAGAAAGGACAGAAACTCCTACAATGAGCAGTTCTTC,CASRKDRNSYNEQFF